This is a list of T cell receptor beta chains from one sample in a study of shared clonotypes between healthy human individuals. TCRdb's table, derived via immunoSEQ multiplex PCR, lists solely in-frame clones and lacks some. The sample shows about a million clones, about three quarters of them seen only once. Sequencing was carried out using memory CD4+ T cells sorted from blood. These receptors were collected from a young man in good health. CDR3s include the opening cysteine and the closing phenylalanine or tryptophan. Fields, in order: D gene, V gene, clone size, J gene, CDR3 protein, CDR3 DNA. D genes are given only for firm matches. Rows give clone size only sometimes, using once, few, many, or a class for an expanded clone.

D: TRBD2
V: TRBV5-6
size: NA
J: TRBJ2-3
CDR3: CASSLGLAGVTDTQYF
DNA: TGTGCCAGCAGCTTGGGTTTAGCGGGGGTAACAGATACGCAGTATTTT

D: TRBD2
V: TRBV7-9
size: NA
J: TRBJ2-7
CDR3: CASSTQTSGAYEQYF
DNA: TGTGCCAGCAGCACTCAGACTAGCGGCGCCTACGAGCAGTACTTC

D: TRBD1
V: TRBV5-6
size: NA
J: TRBJ1-5
CDR3: CASSFATGDPNQPQHF
DNA: TGTGCCAGCAGCTTCGCTACAGGGGACCCCAATCAGCCCCAGCATTTT

D: TRBD1
V: TRBV5-6
size: NA
J: TRBJ1-6
CDR3: CASSLGGQIFSYNSPLHF
DNA: TGTGCCAGCAGCTTGGGGGGACAGATCTTCTCCTATAATTCACCCCTCCACTTT

D: TRBD1
V: TRBV2
size: NA
J: TRBJ2-7
CDR3: CASGDRGNDEQYF
DNA: TGTGCCAGCGGGGACAGGGGGAATGACGAGCAGTACTTC

D: NA
V: TRBV27
size: once
J: TRBJ2-7
CDR3: CASSLSGFGEQYF
DNA: TGTGCCAGCAGTTTATCCGGATTCGGCGAGCAGTACTTC

D: TRBD1
V: TRBV27
size: once
J: TRBJ2-7
CDR3: CASSFYPDRGEQYF
DNA: TGTGCCAGCAGTTTTTACCCGGACAGGGGCGAGCAGTACTTC

D: NA
V: TRBV18
size: NA
J: TRBJ1-1
CDR3: CASSPQTGRGNTEAFF
DNA: TGTGCCAGCTCACCCCAAACAGGGAGGGGGAACACTGAAGCTTTCTTT

D: TRBD2
V: TRBV19
size: NA
J: TRBJ2-7
CDR3: CASSIAGGTSGEQYF
DNA: TGTGCCAGTAGTATAGCGGGAGGGACGTCGGGCGAGCAGTACTTC

D: TRBD1
V: TRBV5-1
size: NA
J: TRBJ1-1
CDR3: CASSLRTGTGEAFF
DNA: TGCGCCAGCAGCTTACGAACCGGGACAGGAGAAGCTTTCTTT

D: TRBD1
V: TRBV5-1
size: NA
J: TRBJ1-1
CDR3: CASSSRGLSGNTEAFF
DNA: TGCGCCAGCAGCTCCAGGGGGCTGAGCGGGAACACTGAAGCTTTCTTT

D: NA
V: TRBV29-1
size: NA
J: TRBJ2-7
CDR3: CSVGSSYEQYF
DNA: TGCAGCGTAGGATCGAGTTACGAGCAGTACTTC

D: TRBD1
V: TRBV14
size: NA
J: TRBJ1-1
CDR3: CASSIQGANGEAFF
DNA: TGTGCCAGCAGCATACAGGGGGCTAACGGTGAAGCTTTCTTT

D: NA
V: TRBV7-2
size: NA
J: TRBJ2-5
CDR3: CASSPGGGGQTQYF
DNA: TGTGCCAGCAGCCCAGGGGGGGGAGGCCAGACCCAGTACTTC

D: NA
V: TRBV11-2
size: NA
J: TRBJ2-2
CDR3: CASSISGTGELFF
DNA: TGTGCCAGCAGTATCTCGGGCACCGGGGAGCTGTTTTTT

D: TRBD1
V: TRBV30
size: NA
J: TRBJ2-7
CDR3: CAWSVRTGSSYEQYF
DNA: TGTGCCTGGAGTGTACGGACAGGGTCTTCCTACGAGCAGTACTTC

D: NA
V: TRBV2
size: NA
J: TRBJ1-4
CDR3: CASSRREGEKLFF
DNA: TGTGCCAGCAGTCGCAGGGAGGGTGAAAAACTGTTTTTT

D: NA
V: TRBV30
size: NA
J: TRBJ2-2
CDR3: CAWSLRAAGELFF
DNA: TGTGCCTGGAGTCTCAGGGCGGCCGGGGAGCTGTTTTTT

D: TRBD2
V: TRBV5-1
size: NA
J: TRBJ2-3
CDR3: CASSLMTSGRGDTQYF
DNA: TGCGCCAGCAGCCTAATGACTAGCGGGAGGGGAGATACGCAGTATTTT

D: NA
V: TRBV13
size: few
J: TRBJ2-5
CDR3: CASSFRGLKETQYF
DNA: TGTGCCAGCAGCTTTCGGGGGCTCAAAGAGACCCAGTACTTC

D: TRBD1
V: TRBV5-4
size: NA
J: TRBJ1-2
CDR3: CASSPQGAFGYTF
DNA: TGTGCCAGCAGCCCGCAGGGGGCCTTTGGCTACACCTTC

D: TRBD1
V: TRBV28
size: NA
J: TRBJ2-7
CDR3: CASSLFQQGTYEQYF
DNA: TGTGCCAGCAGTTTATTTCAACAGGGGACCTACGAGCAGTACTTC

D: NA
V: TRBV6-5
size: NA
J: TRBJ1-2
CDR3: CASSPGDGNYGYTF
DNA: TGTGCCAGCAGTCCCGGGGACGGCAACTATGGCTACACCTTC

D: TRBD2
V: TRBV11-2
size: NA
J: TRBJ2-2
CDR3: CASGLAAGELFF
DNA: TGTGCCAGCGGGCTAGCGGCCGGGGAGCTGTTTTTT

D: NA
V: TRBV6-5
size: NA
J: TRBJ1-6
CDR3: CASSQLFSYNSPLHF
DNA: TGTGCCAGCAGTCAACTGTTCTCCTATAATTCACCCCTCCACTTT

D: NA
V: TRBV5-1
size: NA
J: TRBJ2-6
CDR3: CASSLWVLVSGANVLTF
DNA: TGCGCCAGCAGCTTGTGGGTACTGGTCTCTGGGGCCAACGTCCTGACTTTC

D: NA
V: TRBV11-1
size: NA
J: TRBJ2-5
CDR3: CASSLGALGTQYF
DNA: TGTGCCAGCAGCCTCGGGGCGTTAGGGACCCAGTACTTC

D: NA
V: TRBV2
size: NA
J: TRBJ2-2
CDR3: CASRGISRTGELFF
DNA: TGTGCCAGCAGGGGAATATCGCGGACCGGGGAGCTGTTTTTT

D: TRBD2
V: TRBV5-6
size: NA
J: TRBJ2-7
CDR3: CASSLTGTSGKLTYEQYF
DNA: TGTGCCAGCAGCTTAACCGGGACTAGCGGGAAACTTACCTACGAGCAGTACTTC

D: TRBD1
V: TRBV6-5
size: NA
J: TRBJ2-1
CDR3: CASGQVGSEQFF
DNA: TGTGCCAGCGGACAGGTGGGCTCTGAGCAGTTCTTC

D: NA
V: TRBV18
size: NA
J: TRBJ2-7
CDR3: CASSTGRPSSYEQYF
DNA: TGTGCCAGCTCAACTGGACGGCCGAGCTCCTACGAGCAGTACTTC

D: NA
V: TRBV4-1
size: NA
J: TRBJ2-7
CDR3: CASSQPGRREHEQYF
DNA: TGCGCCAGCAGCCAACCGGGCAGGAGGGAGCACGAGCAGTACTTC

D: NA
V: TRBV28
size: NA
J: TRBJ1-2
CDR3: CASSLRGAGVGYTF
DNA: TGTGCCAGCAGTTTGCGGGGGGCGGGAGTTGGCTACACCTTC

D: NA
V: TRBV21-1
size: NA
J: TRBJ1-5
CDR3: CASSKKGWLQHF
DNA: TGTGCCAGCAGCAAAAAAGGGTGGCTCCAGCATTTT

D: NA
V: TRBV5-1
size: NA
J: TRBJ2-7
CDR3: CASSLTQVGYEQYF
DNA: TGCGCCAGCAGCTTGACCCAGGTAGGATACGAGCAGTACTTC

D: NA
V: TRBV30
size: NA
J: TRBJ1-1
CDR3: CAWNGMWGNTEAFF
DNA: TGTGCCTGGAATGGGATGTGGGGGAACACTGAAGCTTTCTTT

D: NA
V: TRBV7-2
size: once
J: TRBJ2-5
CDR3: CASSRVVETQYF
DNA: TGTGCCAGCAGCCGCGTAGTAGAGACCCAGTACTTC

D: TRBD1
V: TRBV4-2
size: NA
J: TRBJ2-2
CDR3: CASSPITGDYTGELFF
DNA: TGTGCCAGCAGCCCGATAACAGGGGATTACACCGGGGAGCTGTTTTTT

D: NA
V: TRBV7-2
size: NA
J: TRBJ2-7
CDR3: CASSPGGLYEQYF
DNA: TGTGCCAGCAGCCCCGGAGGCCTCTACGAGCAGTACTTC

D: TRBD2
V: TRBV5-1
size: NA
J: TRBJ2-7
CDR3: CASSLKSASGSYEQYF
DNA: TGCGCCAGCAGCTTGAAGTCGGCTAGCGGCTCCTACGAGCAGTACTTC

D: NA
V: TRBV30
size: NA
J: TRBJ1-5
CDR3: CAWSTATDQPQHF
DNA: TGTGCCTGGAGCACAGCCACGGATCAGCCCCAGCATTTT

D: TRBD2
V: TRBV7-7
size: NA
J: TRBJ2-1
CDR3: CASSPDGTSYNEQFF
DNA: TGTGCTAGCAGCCCTGACGGGACTAGCTACAATGAGCAGTTCTTC

D: NA
V: TRBV6-5
size: NA
J: TRBJ2-7
CDR3: CASGRGLSYEQYF
DNA: TGTGCCAGCGGCAGGGGTCTCAGCTACGAGCAGTACTTC

D: NA
V: TRBV10-3
size: NA
J: TRBJ1-1
CDR3: CAGQKESNTEAFF
DNA: TGTGCCGGCCAAAAGGAATCGAACACTGAAGCTTTCTTT

D: NA
V: TRBV10-3
size: NA
J: TRBJ2-2
CDR3: CAISERGYTGELFF
DNA: TGTGCCATCAGTGAACGAGGTTACACCGGGGAGCTGTTTTTT

D: NA
V: TRBV4-3
size: NA
J: TRBJ1-1
CDR3: CASSRYLNTEAFF
DNA: TGCGCCAGCAGCCGCTACTTGAACACTGAAGCTTTCTTT

D: TRBD2
V: TRBV2
size: NA
J: TRBJ2-5
CDR3: CASSETSVQETQYF
DNA: TGTGCCAGCAGTGAGACTAGCGTCCAAGAGACCCAGTACTTC

D: TRBD1
V: TRBV2
size: NA
J: TRBJ2-3
CDR3: CASIKDRGTDTQYF
DNA: TGTGCCAGCATTAAGGACAGGGGGACAGATACGCAGTATTTT

D: NA
V: TRBV7-3
size: NA
J: TRBJ2-1
CDR3: CASSLSSGVPYNEQFF
DNA: TGTGCCAGCAGCTTAAGTTCTGGGGTTCCCTACAATGAGCAGTTCTTC

D: TRBD2
V: TRBV7-2
size: few
J: TRBJ2-7
CDR3: CASSLAPAGSSYEQYF
DNA: TGTGCCAGCAGCTTAGCCCCAGCGGGGAGCTCCTACGAGCAGTACTTC

D: NA
V: TRBV5-1
size: few
J: TRBJ1-1
CDR3: CASSLDGGVRAFF
DNA: TGCGCCAGCAGCCTCGATGGGGGTGTTAGAGCTTTCTTT

D: TRBD1
V: TRBV28
size: NA
J: TRBJ1-5
CDR3: CAAQGAEASNQPQHF
DNA: TGTGCCGCCCAGGGGGCGGAGGCAAGCAATCAGCCCCAGCATTTT

D: NA
V: TRBV19
size: NA
J: TRBJ2-5
CDR3: CASLGGETQYF
DNA: TGTGCCAGCCTAGGGGGAGAGACCCAGTACTTC

D: NA
V: TRBV5-1
size: NA
J: TRBJ2-2
CDR3: CASSFRPNGELFF
DNA: TGCGCCAGCAGCTTTCGGCCAAACGGGGAGCTGTTTTTT

D: NA
V: TRBV7-9
size: NA
J: TRBJ1-6
CDR3: CASSLLTSTISPLHF
DNA: TGTGCCAGCAGCCTATTGACATCCACTATTTCACCCCTCCACTTT

D: TRBD1
V: TRBV2
size: NA
J: TRBJ1-5
CDR3: CASSPGTGGLLSNQPQHF
DNA: TGTGCCAGCAGTCCCGGGACAGGGGGACTCCTTAGCAATCAGCCCCAGCATTTT

D: NA
V: TRBV2
size: few
J: TRBJ1-5
CDR3: CASSGTVIINQPQHF
DNA: TGTGCCAGCAGTGGGACAGTGATTATTAATCAGCCCCAGCATTTT

D: NA
V: TRBV20-1
size: NA
J: TRBJ1-1
CDR3: CRPSGGTEAFF
DNA: TGCAGGCCTTCGGGGGGCACTGAAGCTTTCTTT

D: TRBD1
V: TRBV5-1
size: NA
J: TRBJ2-5
CDR3: CASSFTGTEVRETQYF
DNA: TGCGCCAGCAGCTTTACCGGGACAGAGGTTAGAGAGACCCAGTACTTC

D: TRBD1
V: TRBV30
size: NA
J: TRBJ2-7
CDR3: CAWILDRGHEQYF
DNA: TGTGCCTGGATTCTGGACAGGGGCCACGAGCAGTACTTC